These 13 T cell receptor beta chains were all obtained from the same sample, sequenced in a study of T cell repertoires in cytomegalovirus infection. One entry per CDR3 protein results from TCRdb running MiXCR on the reads. The sample has some 700,000 distinct CDR3 sequences, 35% to 40% seen once; the top ten hold 2.8%. Sequenced: PBMCs. The source of these receptors is a human donor in good health (CMV status not recorded). Some clones in this sample may be carry-over from other donors' samples.

This clonotype was observed a few times. The chain recombines TRBV19 with TRBJ1-3; D unclear. The germline gives CDR1 LNHDA, CDR2 SQIVND (reference sequence). Trimming cost V 4 bases and J 0 bases, with 7 bases left between them. The CDR3 loop spans 14 amino acids. CDR3 coding DNA: TGTGCCAGTAGTAACACCGTCTCTGGAAACACCATATATTTT. This encodes CASSNTVSGNTIYF.

The V gene is TRBV4-1, the J gene TRBJ2-7, with TRBD2 matching over 7 bases. V shed 0 bases and J 3 bases; nucleotides not matched to a gene: 8. The V gene's germline CDR1 is MGHRA and CDR2 YSYEKL. This CDR3 is built from 16 residues. CDR3 nucleotide sequence: TGCGCCAGCAGCCAAGATCTCATGCGGGGGTTCTACGAGCAGTACTTC. Its protein product is CASSQDLMRGFYEQYF.

This clonotype has only a few counts. The gene calls are TRBV7-9 and TRBJ1-5; TRBD1 matches at 7 bases. The J segment lost 0 bases and the V segment lost 3 bases, leaving 5 bases of the junction unmatched. The CDR3 consists of 16 residues. Germline V gene lookup returns CDR1 SEHNR and CDR2 FQNEAQ (reference sequence). CDR3 sequence (DNA): TGTGCCAGCAGCTTGGGACAGACAGATAGCAATCAGCCCCAGCATTTT. Its protein product is CASSLGQTDSNQPQHF.

The CDR3 DNA reads as TGTGCCAGCAGCCAAGATCCGGGGGGGGCCCGGAATACGCAGTATTTT. It specifies CASSQDPGGARNTQYF. This rearrangement joins TRBV3-1 to TRBJ2-3; TRBD2 matches 8 bases. There are 16 residues in the CDR3. J lost 7 bases, V lost 0 bases, and 9 bases had no gene match. The germline V gene encodes CDR1 LGHDT and CDR2 YNNKEL (reference sequence).

The rearrangement joins TRBV14 to TRBJ1-6, with D perhaps matching TRBD1 (6 bases). The V end was cut by 3 bases, the J end by 2 bases, with 14 bases between. Per germline, CDR1 SGHDN and CDR2 FVKESK. This CDR3 comprises 17 residues. The CDR3 spells CASSQILGTTYNSPLHF. DNA of the CDR3: TGTGCCAGCAGCCAGATCCTCGGGACAACCTATAATTCACCCCTCCACTTT.

This clonotype has ten or more counts. The rearrangement uses TRBV7-2 and TRBJ2-3; 7 bases are a match to TRBD2. Germline lookup yields CDR1 SGHTA and CDR2 FQGNSA. This CDR3 is built from 15 residues. Unmatched junction bases numbered 6, after V lost 1 base and J lost 5 bases. CDR3 sequence: CASSLVAGAVDTQYF. The CDR3 DNA is TGTGCCAGCAGCTTAGTGGCGGGAGCCGTAGATACGCAGTATTTT.

Only a few counts were recorded for this clonotype. The rearrangement links TRBV6-5 to TRBJ1-4, with TRBD1 as a possible D gene (5 bases). The ends were cut back, 4 bases at V and 7 bases at J, with 13 bases in the middle. This CDR3 comprises 14 residues. Germline values: CDR1 MNHEY, CDR2 SVGAGI. The CDR3, as DNA: TGTGCCAGCAGTTTCTTGGCAGGGAGTGAAAAACTGTTTTTT. Its protein is CASSFLAGSEKLFF.

The V call is TRBV7-2, the J call TRBJ1-6; D call uncertain. The CDR3 loop spans 13 amino acids. Germline V gene lookup returns CDR1 SGHTA and CDR2 FQGNSA. Deletions cut 5 bases from V and 11 bases from J, with 13 bases between. The CDR3 sequence: CASSLKRDAPLHF. Here the CDR3 DNA reads TGTGCCAGCAGCCTCAAGAGGGATGCACCCCTCCACTTT.

This clonotype was found a few times. The chain recombines TRBV10-3 with TRBJ1-2; tentative D call: TRBD1 (5 bases). The CDR3 contains 14 residues. V dropped 11 bases and J dropped 3 bases, with 19 bases sitting between them. CDR1 is ENHRY and CDR2 is SYGVKD in the germline V gene. As DNA, the CDR3 is TGTGCCTCACTACCGGGGCCTCTTGACTATGGCTACACCTTC. Protein: CASLPGPLDYGYTF.

J is TRBJ2-2 and V is TRBV27, with D uncertain. With 8 bases removed from V and 5 bases from J, the gap between germline ends came to 12 bases. This CDR3 is built from 13 residues. CDR1 is MNHEY and CDR2 is SMNVEV in the germline V gene (reference sequence). CDR3 coding DNA: TGTGCCAGCGTAAACGTAGAGACCGGGGAGCTGTTTTTT. Translating gives CASVNVETGELFF.

This clonotype came up a few times. The chain recombines TRBV4-1 with TRBJ1-2; TRBD1 agrees at 8 bases. Trimming took 4 bases from V and 7 from J; bases not matched to a gene: 5. The germline V gene has CDR1 MGHRA and CDR2 YSYEKL. The CDR3 is 13 residues long. CDR3 coding DNA: TGCGCCAGCAGCCCGTGGACAGGGTTTGGCTACACCTTC. Residues: CASSPWTGFGYTF.

The chain couples TRBV12-3 or TRBV12-4 to TRBJ2-2; D call uncertain. The CDR3 runs to 11 residues. V lost 8 bases and J 4 bases, leaving 5 bases between the germline ends. CDR3 sequence (DNA): TGTGCCAGCGCGGTCACCGGGGAGCTGTTTTTT. Its translation: CASAVTGELFF.

This clonotype was counted only a few times. V usage is TRBV7-2 and J usage is TRBJ1-2; perhaps TRBD1 as D (6 bases). This CDR3 is 13 amino acids long. Looked up from germline, CDR1 is SGHTA and CDR2 is FQGNSA. The V gene lost 4 bases and the J gene lost 6 bases, with 12 bases spanning the gap. In DNA, the CDR3 is TGTGCCAGCAGCTACAGGGACTCGCATGGCTACACCTTC. It translates to CASSYRDSHGYTF.